This T cell receptor (beta chain) was retrieved from a study of blood T cell repertoires in COVID-19. About the research overall: Nucleic acid was either cDNA or gDNA, and it came from T cells, B-cell-depleted T cells, or PBMCs.

Produced via immunoSEQ multiplex PCR; TCRdb's table is partial and in-frame only. Of fewer than 200,000 clones in the sample, around 80% were seen once. This clone showed up just once. Individuals drawn from 20 to 30 US areas were roughly 18 to 95 years old. Participants had their cohort set by participant-reported clinical history. Germline V gene lookup returns CDR1 ENHRY and CDR2 SYGVKD. Trimming left V 7 bases short and J 0 bases short, with 13 bases between. The length of the CDR3 is 15 residues. This TCR derives from a woman in her seventies in a cohort exposed to, infected with or recovered from COVID-19 (not recorded which). The specimen sequenced was PBMCs or T cells enriched from blood (not recorded which). This chain uses TRBV10-3 with TRBJ1-3; D possibly corresponds to TRBD1 (6 bases). The CDR3 nucleotides read TGTGCCATCACCGAACAGGGTTACTCTGGAAACACCATATATTTT. Its protein product is CAITEQGYSGNTIYF.